This T cell receptor (beta chain) was captured by sequencing in a study of monozygotic twins with inflammatory bowel disease. TCRdb reprocessed the 5' RACE reads; each CDR3 protein has one entry and no DNA is given. This repertoire comprises about 150,000 distinct CDR3 sequences; its ten largest clones make up 1% to 1.5%. Sequencing was performed on blood. The sequence derives from a human donor with ulcerative colitis or Crohn's disease, or a healthy co-twin of an affected twin (not recorded which).

This CDR3 reads CASRPGQGADEQFF. This chain connects TRBV5-6 to TRBJ2-1; TCRdb names TRBD1, which stays unverified in the absence of DNA. The CDR3 contains 14 residues. Germline V gives CDR1 SGHDT, CDR2 YYEEEE.